This entry lists 30 T cell receptor beta chains sequenced from one sample in a study of regulatory T cells in long-lasting Graves disease. Libraries of TCR beta came from iRepertoire HTBI primers plus Arm-PCR of CDR3 regions. TCRdb ran MiXCR on the multiplex PCR reads and lists one entry per CDR3 protein. The repertoire includes 200,000 to 250,000 distinct CDR3 sequences, about 17% of them detected once, and approximately 20% sits in the top ten. The time point: newly diagnosed GD, antithyroid drugs for less than 3 months. PBMC-extracted RNA yielded the TCR library. Material: peripheral blood mononuclear cells (PBMCs), obtained at new diagnosis, from a patient treated with antithyroid drugs. All receptors come from a female donor with Graves disease.

The chain carries TRBV15 and TRBJ2-7; D ambiguous. Germline CDR1 LNHNV, CDR2 YYDKDF (reference sequence). The length of the CDR3 is 14 residues. Trimming pared 4 bases from V and 1 base from J, leaving 11 bases between. CDR3 region: CATSIRNKSYEQYF. Written as DNA, the CDR3 is TGTGCCACCAGCATACGCAACAAATCCTACGAGCAGTACTTC.

Remarks on this clonotype: It may be a read error: a sequence one base away is much more abundant. This chain joins TRBV10-3 and TRBJ2-7; 8 bases fit TRBD2. The germline V gene has CDR1 ENHRY and CDR2 SYGVKD. J gave up 1 base and V 8 bases, and 7 bases lay outside the gene matches. The CDR3 sequence is 14 residues long. DNA for the CDR3: TGTGCCATCGGTGGGCGGGAGGATTCCTACGAGCAGTACTTC. Its protein is CAIGGREDSYEQYF.

This clonotype has ten or more counts. This rearrangement joins TRBV11-3 to TRBJ2-5, with a tentative D call TRBD2 (6 bases). V was trimmed by 2 bases and J by 4 bases, leaving 20 bases between them. CDR1 is SGHNT and CDR2 is YENEEA in the germline V gene. CDR3 length equals 17 residues. As DNA, the CDR3 is TGTGCCAGCAGCTTAATTCCACCCGGGAGATACGGAGAGACCCAGTACTTC. Encoded protein: CASSLIPPGRYGETQYF.

This clonotype was seen at least ten times. The CDR3 nucleotides read TGCGCCAGCAGCTTCGGGCTCTCTAGCGGGAACTACGAGCAGTACTTC. Residues: CASSFGLSSGNYEQYF. The chain couples TRBV5-1 to TRBJ2-7; 9 bases line up with TRBD2. CDR3 length equals 16 residues. Germline V gene data show CDR1 as SGHRS and CDR2 as YFSETQ. V was pared by 2 bases and J by 3 bases, with 9 bases of the junction left unmatched.

This clonotype was recorded at least ten times. The chain recombines TRBV12-3 or TRBV12-4 with TRBJ2-1; 7 bases fit TRBD2. The CDR3 contains 15 residues. The V segment lost 6 bases and the J segment 2 bases; nucleotides outside the gene matches: 7. In DNA form, the CDR3 reads TGTGCCAGCAGCCTCTGGGCGGGGGCCTACAATGAGCAGTTCTTC. The encoded protein is CASSLWAGAYNEQFF.

Ten or more counts support this clonotype. The V and J genes are TRBV20-1 and TRBJ2-7; D is possibly TRBD1 (6 bases). This CDR3 comprises 14 residues. The V gene lost 0 bases and the J gene lost 5 bases, with 14 bases spanning the gap. CDR1 is DFQATT and CDR2 is SNEGSKA in the germline V gene (reference sequence). CDR3 bases: TGCAGTGCTAGAGAGTGGGGGCCTAGGGACGAGCAGTACTTC. Translation: CSAREWGPRDEQYF.

This clonotype has a count of ten or more. The rearrangement uses TRBV27 and TRBJ2-5; D may be TRBD2 (5 bases). The CDR3 totals 14 residues. Germline V CDR1 and CDR2: MNHEY, SMNVEV (reference sequence). With 6 bases removed from V and 7 bases from J, the gap between germline ends came to 18 bases. The CDR3 loop is CASRLQQRGGTQYF. The CDR3 nucleotides are TGTGCCAGCAGGCTACAGCAGCGCGGAGGGACCCAGTACTTC.

This chain joins TRBV10-3 and TRBJ2-1; D is unresolved. Germline values: CDR1 ENHRY, CDR2 SYGVKD. CDR3 length: 14 amino acids. Trimming pared 3 bases from V and 6 bases from J, leaving 12 bases between. The CDR3 DNA reads as TGTGCCATCAGTGACCCGTCGGTCGCCAATGAGCAGTTCTTC. This codes for CAISDPSVANEQFF.

This clonotype was seen repeatedly, ten times or more. The J gene is TRBJ2-5, the V gene TRBV7-2; maybe TRBD1 (5 bases). Deletions cut 4 bases from V and 0 bases from J, with 15 bases between. In germline, CDR1 is SGHTA, CDR2 FQGNSA. There are 16 residues in the CDR3. CDR3 bases: TGTGCCAGCAGCTCCTGGACACCTACAGACCAAGAGACCCAGTACTTC. Its protein product is CASSSWTPTDQETQYF.

This chain connects TRBV4-1 to TRBJ2-2, with unresolved D. The germline V gene encodes CDR1 MGHRA and CDR2 YSYEKL. Trimming pared 4 bases from V and 1 base from J, leaving 7 bases between. The CDR3 is made up of 14 amino acids. CDR3 nucleotide sequence: TGCGCCAGCAGCCTCGCCAAGAACACCGGGGAGCTGTTTTTT. It is translated as CASSLAKNTGELFF.

This clonotype was counted ten times or more. This chain uses TRBV7-6 with TRBJ2-1; 7 nucleotides line up with TRBD1. In germline, CDR1 is SGHVS, CDR2 FNYEAQ. After removal of 4 bases from V and 9 bases from J, the junction contained 6 bases not matched to a gene. The CDR3 is 13 residues long. DNA for the CDR3: TGTGCCAGCAGCTCTCGAAGGGGGCGTGAGCAGTTCTTC. Protein product: CASSSRRGREQFF.

The CDR3 nucleotides are TGTGCCAGTAGTATTTTTTGGGGGAGCACAGATACGCAGTATTTT. Translated, it gives CASSIFWGSTDTQYF. The rearrangement links TRBV19 to TRBJ2-3; D is tentatively TRBD1 or TRBD2 (5 bases each). V lost 3 bases to trimming and J lost 0 bases, with 10 bases between them. This CDR3 spans 15 amino acids. Germline V gene data show CDR1 as LNHDA and CDR2 as SQIVND (reference sequence).

The rearrangement links TRBV19 to TRBJ2-2, with a possible D match to TRBD2 (5 bases). The germline gives CDR1 LNHDA, CDR2 SQIVND (reference sequence). There are 16 residues in the CDR3. V lost 1 base and J lost 4, with 13 bases in between. In DNA, the CDR3 is TGTGCCAGTAGTATAGGCGACGCCCGGGGCACCGGGGAGCTGTTTTTT. Its translation is CASSIGDARGTGELFF.

This clonotype was counted a few times. The chain combines TRBV4-1 with TRBJ1-5; possibly TRBD1 for D (6 bases). Germline V gives CDR1 MGHRA, CDR2 YSYEKL. Trimming shortened V by 0 bases and J by 4 bases, and 16 bases separated the two germline ends. This CDR3 is 17 amino acids long. CDR3 sequence reads: CASSQEYAGALNQPQHF. As DNA, the CDR3 is TGCGCCAGCAGCCAAGAATACGCAGGGGCCCTTAATCAGCCCCAGCATTTT.

This clonotype was counted many times. This CDR3 is CAISGGREDEQFF. CDR3 sequence (DNA): TGTGCCATCAGCGGCGGGAGAGAAGATGAGCAGTTCTTC. The chain combines TRBV10-3 with TRBJ2-1, with 7 bases lining up with TRBD2. V shed 6 bases and J 8 bases; nucleotides not matched to a gene: 7. Germline V lookup: CDR1 ENHRY, CDR2 SYGVKD. The CDR3 runs 13 residues.

Comment on this clonotype: This clone may be a read error of a much larger clone one base away. The V call is TRBV11-2, the J call TRBJ2-7, with D perhaps TRBD1 or TRBD2 (5 bases each). The germline V gene encodes CDR1 SGHAT and CDR2 FQNNGV. This CDR3 spans 13 amino acids. CDR3 sequence (DNA): TGTGTCAGCAGCTTGCCGGGACCCTACGAGCAGTACTTC. Translated, it gives CVSSLPGPYEQYF.

This clonotype was picked up many times. The rearrangement links TRBV12-3 or TRBV12-4 to TRBJ2-7; either TRBD1 or TRBD2 may fit D (5 bases each). Trimming removed 0 bases from V and 2 bases from J, with 8 bases in between. This CDR3 comprises 14 residues. CDR3 protein: CASSLAGVTYEQYF. CDR3 bases: TGTGCCAGCAGTTTAGCGGGGGTGACCTACGAGCAGTACTTC.

Many counts were recorded for this clonotype. This chain connects TRBV29-1 to TRBJ2-2; 11 bases line up with TRBD2. V trimming: 7 bases; J trimming: 3 bases; junction bases outside the gene matches: 7. This CDR3 comprises 15 residues. Germline CDR1 is SQVTM and CDR2 is ANQGSEA. CDR3 coding DNA: TGCAGCGGTAGAACTAGCGGGAGATACACCGGGGAGCTGTTTTTT. It is translated as CSGRTSGRYTGELFF.

This clonotype was counted at least ten times. The V gene is TRBV7-2, the J gene TRBJ1-6; no clear D gene. This CDR3 contains 14 residues. The germline V and J ends were trimmed by 2 bases and 10 bases, with 12 bases remaining between them. Germline CDR1 SGHTA, CDR2 FQGNSA. CDR3 sequence: CASSLSQTISPLHF. The CDR3 DNA is TGTGCCAGCAGCTTAAGTCAGACAATATCACCCCTCCACTTT.

Only a few counts were recorded for this clonotype. The junction differs from germline at one of its ends, possibly a read error. The J gene is TRBJ2-3, the V gene TRBV18, with 7 positions matching TRBD2. The CDR3 covers 18 residues. CDR1 is KGHSH, CDR2 LQKENI, per germline. This chain's CDR3 is CASPPPTFAGEGTDTQYF. The CDR3 DNA follows: TGTGCCAGCCCACCACCGACTTTCGCGGGAGAAGGCACAGATACGCAGTATTTT.

This clonotype appeared many times. The rearrangement uses TRBV30 and TRBJ2-6; no definite D call. The germline V gene has CDR1 GTSNPN and CDR2 SVGIG (reference sequence). The CDR3 contains 13 residues. Trimming took 0 bases from V and 4 from J, leaving 4 bases between them. The CDR3 loop reads CAWSVQGANVLTF. In nucleotides, the CDR3 is TGTGCCTGGAGTGTACAAGGGGCCAACGTCCTGACTTTC. Full variable domain (rest looked up from reference TRBV30 and TRBJ2-6): SQTIHQWPATLVQPVGSPLSLECTVEGTSNPNLYWYRQAAGRGLQLLFYSVGIGQISSEVPQNLSASRPQDRQFILSSKKLLLSDSGFYLCAWSVQGANVLTFGAGSRLTVL.

In this sample, this clonotype turned up many times. The rearrangement links TRBV15 to TRBJ1-1; D is perhaps TRBD1 (6 bases). V was clipped by 3 bases and J by 5 bases, with 16 bases between them. CDR3 length: 15 amino acids. Germline CDR1 reads LNHNV; CDR2 reads YYDKDF (reference sequence). As DNA, the CDR3 is TGTGCCACCAGCAGGCCCACAGGGAGAAGTACTGAAGCTTTCTTT. Protein: CATSRPTGRSTEAFF.

This clonotype came up many times. The genes are TRBV3-1 and TRBJ2-7, with no clear D. V lost 3 bases and J lost 0, with 3 bases in between. Germline V gene sequence: CDR1 LGHDT, CDR2 YNNKEL (reference sequence). The CDR3 is 12 residues long. For the CDR3, the DNA is TGTGCCAGCAGCCACGGCTCCTACGAGCAGTACTTC. Translated: CASSHGSYEQYF.

This clonotype was observed a handful of times. The J gene is TRBJ2-2, the V gene TRBV27; 10 bases are shared with TRBD2. V lost 7 bases, J lost 7 bases, and 6 bases stayed unmatched. The CDR3 loop spans 14 amino acids. Germline V CDR1 and CDR2: MNHEY, SMNVEV (reference sequence). CDR3: CASTGLAEFGELFF. DNA for the CDR3: TGTGCCAGCACCGGACTAGCGGAGTTCGGGGAGCTGTTTTTT.

Concerning this clonotype: A read error may be the cause here, since a much bigger clone is one base away. The rearrangement uses TRBV6-2 or TRBV6-3 and TRBJ2-7; 8 bases fit TRBD2. Trimming at V came to 5 bases and at J to 0 bases, leaving 9 bases not matched to a gene. Germline loops: CDR1 MNHEY, CDR2 SVGEGT. The CDR3 contains 16 residues. The CDR3 region has the DNA TGTGCCAGCAGTCCCCGCGGGGGGCAAGACTCCTACGAGCAGTACTTC. Residues: CASSPRGGQDSYEQYF.

This clonotype was seen ten or more times. The chain couples TRBV29-1 to TRBJ1-2; D is ambiguous. Germline loops: CDR1 SQVTM, CDR2 ANQGSEA. V was clipped by 4 bases and J by 7 bases, with 13 bases between them. The CDR3 has 12 amino acids. Written as DNA, the CDR3 is TGCAGCGTTGCGGAAGGAGATGTTGGCTACACCTTC. Residues: CSVAEGDVGYTF.

Many counts were recorded for this clonotype. The chain is built from TRBV18 and TRBJ1-5, with a possible D match to TRBD1 (5 bases). Trimming took 2 bases from V and 1 from J, leaving 9 bases between them. There are 15 residues in the CDR3. Per germline, CDR1 KGHSH and CDR2 LQKENI. CDR3 region: CASSPARDSNQPQHF. CDR3 DNA sequence: TGTGCCAGCTCACCAGCCAGGGACAGCAATCAGCCCCAGCATTTT.

This clonotype was seen ten or more times. V gene TRBV11-3 combines with J gene TRBJ1-2, with 8 bases lining up with TRBD1. The CDR3 has 13 amino acids. Trimming cost V 5 bases and J 4 bases; bases outside gene matches: 3. Germline values: CDR1 SGHNT, CDR2 YENEEA. The CDR3 is CASSQTGAYGYTF. The CDR3, as DNA: TGTGCCAGCAGCCAGACAGGGGCCTATGGCTACACCTTC.

The chain combines TRBV6-2 or TRBV6-3 with TRBJ1-4; 8 bases agree with TRBD1. The CDR3 is 16 amino acids. V dropped 2 bases and J dropped 7; count of bases not matched to a gene: 9. Germline values: CDR1 MNHEY, CDR2 SVGEGT. The CDR3 protein is CASSYPGQGAVEKLFF. The CDR3, as DNA: TGTGCCAGCAGTTACCCGGGGCAGGGGGCGGTTGAAAAACTGTTTTTT.

This clonotype was observed at least ten times. The DNA is omitted, as the CDR3 cannot be located on it reliably, and the CDR3 follows TCRdb's listing. The chain combines TRBV5-1 with TRBJ2-5; the D call TRBD2 from the table was never checked on the DNA. Ends included, the CDR3 has 16 residues. CDR1 and CDR2 (germline): SGHRS, YFSETQ. The CDR3: CASSFGSGASQETQYF.